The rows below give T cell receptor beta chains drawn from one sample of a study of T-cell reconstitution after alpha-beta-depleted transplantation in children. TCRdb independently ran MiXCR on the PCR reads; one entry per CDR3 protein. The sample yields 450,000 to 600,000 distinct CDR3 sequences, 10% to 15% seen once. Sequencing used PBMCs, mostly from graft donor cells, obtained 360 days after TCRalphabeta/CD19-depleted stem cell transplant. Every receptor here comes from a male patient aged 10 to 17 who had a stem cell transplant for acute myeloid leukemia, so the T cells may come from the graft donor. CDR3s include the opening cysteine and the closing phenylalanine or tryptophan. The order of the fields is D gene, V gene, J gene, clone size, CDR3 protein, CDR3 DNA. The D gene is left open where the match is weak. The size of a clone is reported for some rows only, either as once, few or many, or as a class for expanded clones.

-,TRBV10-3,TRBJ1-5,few,CAISDMDGKPQHF,TGTGCCATCAGTGACATGGACGGCAAGCCCCAGCATTTT
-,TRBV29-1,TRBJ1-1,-,CSVAVSNTEAFF,TGCAGCGTTGCCGTCTCGAACACTGAAGCTTTCTTT
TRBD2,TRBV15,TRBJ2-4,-,CATSRDLAGVIFDKNIQYF,TGTGCCACCAGCAGAGACCTAGCGGGAGTAATCTTCGACAAAAACATTCAGTACTTC
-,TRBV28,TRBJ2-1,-,CASSLWGSRYNEQFF,TGTGCCAGCAGTTTATGGGGTAGCCGCTACAATGAGCAGTTCTTC
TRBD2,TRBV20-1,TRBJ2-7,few,CSASRRREGPYEQYF,TGCAGTGCTAGCCGGAGGCGGGAGGGACCCTACGAGCAGTACTTC
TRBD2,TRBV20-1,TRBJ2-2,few,CSAMPGLAANTGELFF,TGCAGTGCTATGCCCGGACTAGCGGCGAACACCGGGGAGCTGTTTTTT
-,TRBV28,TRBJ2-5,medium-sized,CASIVGGMETQYF,TGTGCCAGCATAGTAGGGGGGATGGAGACCCAGTACTTC
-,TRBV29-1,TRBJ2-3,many,CSVIRTGLPKDTQYF,TGCAGCGTTATCCGGACGGGACTTCCCAAAGATACGCAGTATTTT
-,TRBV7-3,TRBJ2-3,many,CASSLMSVTDTQYF,TGTGCCAGCAGCTTAATGTCAGTCACAGATACGCAGTATTTT
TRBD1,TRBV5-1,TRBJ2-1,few,CASSFGQGANYNEQFF,TGCGCCAGCAGCTTCGGACAGGGGGCGAACTACAATGAGCAGTTCTTC
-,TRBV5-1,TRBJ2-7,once,CASSLSGARIYEQYF,TGCGCCAGCAGCTTGTCGGGGGCTCGTATTTACGAGCAGTACTTC
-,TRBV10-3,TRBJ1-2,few,CAISESLGLDGYTF,TGTGCCATCAGTGAGTCCTTGGGGTTGGATGGCTACACCTTC
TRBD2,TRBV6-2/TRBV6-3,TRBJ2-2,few,CASRTSNTGELFF,TGTGCCAGCAGGACTAGCAACACCGGGGAGCTGTTTTTT
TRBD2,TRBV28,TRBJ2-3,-,CASSPRLAGRTDTQYF,TGTGCCAGCAGTCCCCGACTAGCGGGACGCACAGATACGCAGTATTTT
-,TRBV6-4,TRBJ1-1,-,CASSDTRRNGRNTEAFF,TGTGCCAGCAGTGACACACGACGAAATGGGAGGAACACTGAAGCTTTCTTT
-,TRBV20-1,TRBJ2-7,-,CSAIVEPLSYEQYF,TGCAGTGCCATCGTTGAACCGTTATCCTACGAGCAGTACTTC
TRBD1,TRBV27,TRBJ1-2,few,CASSLYGDRPPRGGYTF,TGTGCCAGCAGTTTATATGGGGACAGGCCCCCACGAGGAGGCTACACCTTC
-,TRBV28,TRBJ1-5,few,CASSSDRWEEPQHF,TGTGCCAGCAGCTCTGACAGGTGGGAGGAGCCCCAGCATTTT
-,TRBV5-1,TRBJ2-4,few,CASSLGVSAKNIQYF,TGCGCCAGCAGCTTGGGAGTGTCAGCCAAAAACATTCAGTACTTC
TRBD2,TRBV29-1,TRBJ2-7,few,CSVEGRETSGRSLRAYEQYF,TGCAGCGTTGAAGGTAGGGAAACGAGCGGGAGGTCCCTTCGGGCCTACGAGCAGTACTTC
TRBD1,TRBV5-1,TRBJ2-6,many,CASSSDRFEPFGANVLTF,TGCGCCAGCAGCTCGGACAGGTTCGAGCCTTTTGGGGCCAACGTCCTGACTTTC
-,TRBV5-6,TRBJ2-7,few,CASSLGLVAYEQYF,TGTGCCAGCAGCTTGGGACTGGTAGCCTACGAGCAGTACTTC
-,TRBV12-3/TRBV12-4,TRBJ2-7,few,CASSFRLTSYEQYF,TGTGCCAGCAGTTTCAGGCTTACCTCCTACGAGCAGTACTTC
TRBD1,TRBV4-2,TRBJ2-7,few,CASSQGVNRGPSYEQYF,TGTGCCAGCAGCCAAGGTGTCAACAGGGGGCCTTCCTACGAGCAGTACTTC
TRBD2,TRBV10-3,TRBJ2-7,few,CAISRTTSQSSYEQYF,TGTGCCATCAGTAGAACGACTAGCCAGAGCTCCTACGAGCAGTACTTC
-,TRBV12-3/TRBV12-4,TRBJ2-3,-,CASSSPYVDTQYF,TGTGCCAGCAGTTCTCCCTATGTAGATACGCAGTATTTT
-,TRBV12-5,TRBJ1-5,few,CASGLTPDSSNQPQHF,TGTGCTAGTGGTTTGACCCCGGACAGTAGCAATCAGCCCCAGCATTTT
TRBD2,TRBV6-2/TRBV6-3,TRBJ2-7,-,CASSYYLAGGREQYF,TGTGCCAGCAGTTACTACCTAGCGGGAGGCAGGGAGCAGTACTTC
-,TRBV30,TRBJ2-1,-,CAWSNPPSYNEQFF,TGTGCCTGGAGTAACCCCCCCTCCTACAATGAGCAGTTCTTC
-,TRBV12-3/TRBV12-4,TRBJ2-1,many,CASSFTPWGVYNEQFF,TGTGCCAGCAGTTTTACCCCCTGGGGGGTGTACAATGAGCAGTTCTTC
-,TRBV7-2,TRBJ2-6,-,CASSPYAGANVLTF,TGTGCCAGCAGCCCGTATGCTGGGGCCAACGTCCTGACTTTC
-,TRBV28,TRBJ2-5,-,CASSLAAWEKTQYF,TGTGCCAGCAGTTTAGCAGCATGGGAAAAGACCCAGTACTTC
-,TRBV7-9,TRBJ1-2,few,CASSLAGRALYGYTF,TGTGCCAGCAGCTTAGCGGGCAGGGCCCTCTATGGCTACACCTTC
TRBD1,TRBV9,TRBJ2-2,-,CASRVGQGASNTGELFF,TGTGCCAGCAGGGTCGGACAGGGGGCCTCGAACACCGGGGAGCTGTTTTTT
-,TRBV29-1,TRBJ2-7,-,CSVFWASEVEQYF,TGCAGCGTATTCTGGGCTAGCGAAGTCGAGCAGTACTTC
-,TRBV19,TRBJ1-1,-,CASSMGGTEAFF,TGTGCCAGTAGTATGGGGGGGACAGAAGCTTTCTTT
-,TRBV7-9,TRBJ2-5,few,CASSSRDKLQETQYF,TGTGCCAGCAGCTCCCGGGACAAACTACAAGAGACCCAGTACTTC
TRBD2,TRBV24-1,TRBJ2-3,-,CATRSRQTPFEREAEDTQYF,TGTGCCACCAGATCCCGACAGACACCTTTCGAGCGGGAGGCAGAGGATACGCAGTATTTT
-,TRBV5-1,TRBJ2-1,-,CASSLATGNEQFF,TGCGCCAGCAGCTTGGCGACGGGCAATGAGCAGTTCTTC
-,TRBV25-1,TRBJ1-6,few,CASSARTDSPLHF,TGTGCCAGCAGTGCCCGGACGGATTCACCCCTCCACTTT
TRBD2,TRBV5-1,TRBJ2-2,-,CASTTAWTSGRTNTGELFF,TGCGCCAGCACCACCGCATGGACTAGCGGGCGAACGAACACCGGGGAGCTGTTTTTT
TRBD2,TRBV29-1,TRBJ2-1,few,CSVGRLAVYNEQFF,TGCAGCGTTGGGAGACTAGCGGTTTACAATGAGCAGTTCTTC
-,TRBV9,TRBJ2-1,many,CASSAGSYNEQFF,TGTGCCAGCAGCGCCGGGTCTTACAATGAGCAGTTCTTC
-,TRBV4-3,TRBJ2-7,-,CASSQDPRGTLSYEQYF,TGCGCCAGCAGCCAAGATCCACGGGGGACCCTCTCCTACGAGCAGTACTTC
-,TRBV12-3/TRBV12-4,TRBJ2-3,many,CASSLSSEGTDTQYF,TGTGCCAGCAGTTTATCGTCCGAGGGCACAGATACGCAGTATTTT
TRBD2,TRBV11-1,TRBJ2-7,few,CASSLTEGEKGLADSYEQYF,TGTGCCAGCAGCTTAACTGAGGGAGAAAAGGGACTAGCTGATTCCTACGAGCAGTACTTC
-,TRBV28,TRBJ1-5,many,CASATPNQPQHF,TGTGCCAGCGCCACCCCCAATCAGCCCCAGCATTTT
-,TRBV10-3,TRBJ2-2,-,CAISLGTNTGELFF,TGTGCCATCAGCCTCGGGACCAACACCGGGGAGCTGTTTTTT
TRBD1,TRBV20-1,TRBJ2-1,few,CSARDQWDRAYNEQFF,TGCAGTGCTAGAGATCAATGGGACAGGGCTTACAATGAGCAGTTCTTC
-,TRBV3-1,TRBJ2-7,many,CASSQGYEQYF,TGTGCCAGCAGCCAAGGCTACGAGCAGTACTTC
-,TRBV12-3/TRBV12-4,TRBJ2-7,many,CASSFLAGGSGSYEQYF,TGTGCCAGCAGTTTTTTAGCAGGAGGGAGTGGATCCTACGAGCAGTACTTC
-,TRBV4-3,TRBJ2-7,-,CASSLGSGTDYEQYF,TGCGCCAGCAGCCTAGGGAGCGGGACAGACTACGAGCAGTACTTC